This passage covers 9 T cell receptor beta chains from one sample sequenced in a study of blood T cell repertoires in COVID-19. Profiling relied on immunoSEQ multiplex PCR, and the TCRdb table lists in-frame clones only, not all of them. This sample has a few hundred thousand clones; 70% to 90% occur once, and the top ten carry 12%. The sample taken for sequencing was peripheral blood. All receptors derive from a woman aged 55-70 years with acute or convalescent COVID-19.

The chain recombines TRBV27 with TRBJ1-3; D might be TRBD1 (6 bases). Germline CDR1 reads MNHEY; CDR2 reads SMNVEV (reference sequence). The CDR3 is 14 residues long. V was shortened by 3 bases and J by 2 bases, with 8 bases between the two germline ends. CDR3 protein: CASSFAGAGNTIYF. The DNA of the CDR3 is TGTGCCAGCAGTTTTGCAGGGGCTGGAAACACCATATATTTT.

The chain combines TRBV7-2 with TRBJ1-2; TRBD1 agrees at 8 bases. Germline V CDR1 and CDR2: SGHTA, FQGNSA. This CDR3 comprises 14 residues. The trim removed 1 base at V and 7 bases at J, leaving 5 bases unmatched. In DNA form, the CDR3 reads TGTGCCAGCAGCTTAGACAGACAGGGGTCTGGCTACACCTTC. As protein: CASSLDRQGSGYTF.

The rearrangement links TRBV20-1 to TRBJ2-3, with 10 bases aligning to TRBD2. V lost 3 bases to trimming and J lost 4 bases; unmatched junction nucleotides: 7. Germline CDR1 reads DFQATT; CDR2 reads SNEGSKA (reference sequence). This CDR3 contains 15 residues. CDR3 in DNA: TGCAGTGCTAGTCCCCTAGCGGGGGTGTCAGATACGCAGTATTTT. Translating it yields CSASPLAGVSDTQYF.

This clone was found once. V usage is TRBV11-3 and J usage is TRBJ2-2; D remains unclear. There are 12 residues in the CDR3. Trimming stripped 1 base from V and 6 bases from J, with 3 bases between. Germline V CDR1 and CDR2: SGHNT, YENEEA. The CDR3 sequence: CASSLAAGELFF. The CDR3 coding sequence is TGTGCCAGCAGCTTAGCGGCCGGGGAGCTGTTTTTT.

This clone is a singleton in its sample. This rearrangement joins TRBV12-3 or TRBV12-4 to TRBJ1-1, with D uncertain. The ends were cut back, 8 bases at V and 2 bases at J, with 6 bases in the middle. The CDR3 sequence is 11 residues long. The CDR3 is CASRGNTEAFF. For the CDR3, the DNA is TGTGCCAGCCGGGGTAACACTGAAGCTTTCTTT.

The J gene is TRBJ2-1, the V gene TRBV7-2; 7 nucleotides agree with TRBD1. Trimming removed 6 bases from V and 5 bases from J; junction bases left unmatched: 7. CDR3 length: 14 amino acids. Per germline, CDR1 SGHTA and CDR2 FQGNSA. The DNA of the CDR3 is TGTGCCAGCAGACTACAGGGGTCCGACAATGAGCAGTTCTTC. This codes for CASRLQGSDNEQFF.

The chain recombines TRBV5-1 with TRBJ1-4, with TRBD1 identical over 8 bases. The CDR3 totals 14 residues. CDR1 is SGHRS, CDR2 YFSETQ, per germline. V lost 4 bases to trimming and J lost 14 bases; unmatched junction nucleotides: 13. The CDR3, as DNA: TGCGCCAGCAGCACTGGCGAGACAGGGGTTGGGCTGTTTTTT. It translates to CASSTGETGVGLFF.

This rearrangement joins TRBV19 to TRBJ1-5; D unresolved. Germline CDR1 and CDR2: LNHDA and SQIVND (reference sequence). This CDR3 has 14 amino acids. The germline V and J ends were trimmed by 7 bases and 1 base, with 11 bases remaining between them. The CDR3 loop reads CASIDRVSNQPQHF. The CDR3 DNA follows: TGTGCCAGTATCGACCGGGTCAGCAATCAGCCCCAGCATTTT.

A single count supports this clone. The chain joins TRBV13 to TRBJ1-4, with D perhaps TRBD1 (5 bases). This CDR3 is built from 13 residues. Germline lookup yields CDR1 PRHDT and CDR2 FYEKMQ (reference sequence). The V end was cut by 5 bases, the J end by 10 bases, with 14 bases between. The DNA for the CDR3 is TGTGCCAGCAGCCAAGGGGCCGAACGAAAACTGTTTTTT. It translates to CASSQGAERKLFF.